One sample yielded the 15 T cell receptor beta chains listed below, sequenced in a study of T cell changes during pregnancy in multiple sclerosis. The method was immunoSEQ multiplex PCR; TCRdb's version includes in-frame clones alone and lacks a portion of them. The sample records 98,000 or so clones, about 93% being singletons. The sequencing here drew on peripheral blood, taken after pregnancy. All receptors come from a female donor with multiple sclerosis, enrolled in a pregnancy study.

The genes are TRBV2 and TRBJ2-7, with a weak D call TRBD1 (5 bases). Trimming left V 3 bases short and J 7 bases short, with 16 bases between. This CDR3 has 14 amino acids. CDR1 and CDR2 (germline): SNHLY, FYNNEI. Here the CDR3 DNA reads TGTGCCAGCAGTGACGACAGATCACATTTGGAGCAGTACTTC. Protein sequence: CASSDDRSHLEQYF. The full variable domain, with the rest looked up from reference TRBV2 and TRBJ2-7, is EPEVTQTPSHQVTQMGQEVILRCVPISNHLYFYWYRQILGQKVEFLVSFYNNEISEKSEIFDDQFSVERPDGSNFTLKIRSTKLEDSAMYFCASSDDRSHLEQYFGPGTRLTVT.

The CDR3: CASSPSGGVGEQYF. CDR3 nucleotide sequence: TGTGCCAGCAGTCCTAGCGGGGGGGTGGGGGAGCAGTACTTC. The chain links TRBV6-5 to TRBJ2-7; 12 nucleotides line up with TRBD2. Germline assignment: CDR1 MNHEY and CDR2 SVGAGI. This CDR3 is built from 14 residues. V lost 5 bases to trimming and J lost 7 bases; unmatched junction nucleotides: 6.

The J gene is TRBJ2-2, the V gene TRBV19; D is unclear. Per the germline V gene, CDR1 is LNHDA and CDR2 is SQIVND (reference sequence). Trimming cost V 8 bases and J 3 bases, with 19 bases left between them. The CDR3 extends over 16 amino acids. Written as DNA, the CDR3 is TGTGCCAGTTTCGCATCTTCGCGAGGAGACACCGGGGAGCTGTTTTTT. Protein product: CASFASSRGDTGELFF.

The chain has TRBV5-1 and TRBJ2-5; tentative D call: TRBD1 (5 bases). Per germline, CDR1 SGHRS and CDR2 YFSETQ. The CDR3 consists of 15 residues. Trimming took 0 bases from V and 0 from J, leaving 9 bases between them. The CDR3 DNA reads TGCGCCAGCAGCTTGGATGTAGGGGACCAAGAGACCCAGTACTTC. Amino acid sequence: CASSLDVGDQETQYF.

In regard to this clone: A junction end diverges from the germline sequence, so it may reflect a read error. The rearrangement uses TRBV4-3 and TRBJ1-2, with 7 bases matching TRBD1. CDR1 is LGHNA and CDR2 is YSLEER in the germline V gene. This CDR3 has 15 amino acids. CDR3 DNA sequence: TGCGCCAGCAGCCAAGATCACAGGGGCCCTTCTCCGTATTCTTTC. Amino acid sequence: CASSQDHRGPSPYSF.

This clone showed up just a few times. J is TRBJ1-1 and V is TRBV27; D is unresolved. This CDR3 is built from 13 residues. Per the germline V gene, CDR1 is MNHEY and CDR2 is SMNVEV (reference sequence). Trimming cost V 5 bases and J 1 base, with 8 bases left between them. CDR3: CASSRRGNTEAFF. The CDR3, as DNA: TGTGCCAGCAGTCGGCGAGGGAACACTGAAGCTTTCTTT.

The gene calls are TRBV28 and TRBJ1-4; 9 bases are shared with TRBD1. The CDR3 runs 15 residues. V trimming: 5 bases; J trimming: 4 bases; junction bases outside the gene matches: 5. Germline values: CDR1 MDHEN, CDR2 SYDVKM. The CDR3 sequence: CASSIWDRDNEKLFF. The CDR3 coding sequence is TGTGCCAGCAGTATCTGGGACAGGGATAATGAAAAACTGTTTTTT.

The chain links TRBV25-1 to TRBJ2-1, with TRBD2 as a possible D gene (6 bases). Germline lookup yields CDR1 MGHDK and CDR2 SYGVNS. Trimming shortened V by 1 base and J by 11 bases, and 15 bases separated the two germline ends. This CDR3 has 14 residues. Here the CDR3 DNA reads TGTGCCAGCAGTGAATGGCGCGGGGACTGGAAGCAGTTCTTC. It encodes CASSEWRGDWKQFF.

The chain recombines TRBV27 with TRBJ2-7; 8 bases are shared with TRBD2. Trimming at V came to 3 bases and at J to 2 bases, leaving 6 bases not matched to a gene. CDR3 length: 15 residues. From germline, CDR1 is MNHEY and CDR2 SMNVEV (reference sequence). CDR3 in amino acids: CASSFSAGAAYEQYF. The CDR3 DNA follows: TGTGCCAGCAGTTTTTCAGCGGGGGCAGCCTACGAGCAGTACTTC.

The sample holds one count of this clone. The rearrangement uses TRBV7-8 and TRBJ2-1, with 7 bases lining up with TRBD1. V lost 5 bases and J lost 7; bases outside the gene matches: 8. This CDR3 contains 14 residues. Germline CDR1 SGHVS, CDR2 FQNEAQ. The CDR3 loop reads CASSLTSRGNEQFF. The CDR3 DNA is TGTGCCAGCAGCCTAACTTCCAGGGGGAATGAGCAGTTCTTC. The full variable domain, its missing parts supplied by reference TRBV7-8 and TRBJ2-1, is GAGVSQSPRYKVAKRGQDVALRCDPISGHVSLFWYQQALGQGPEFLTYFQNEAQLDKSGLPSDRFFAERPEGSVSTLKIQRTQQEDSAVYLCASSLTSRGNEQFFGPGTRLTVL.

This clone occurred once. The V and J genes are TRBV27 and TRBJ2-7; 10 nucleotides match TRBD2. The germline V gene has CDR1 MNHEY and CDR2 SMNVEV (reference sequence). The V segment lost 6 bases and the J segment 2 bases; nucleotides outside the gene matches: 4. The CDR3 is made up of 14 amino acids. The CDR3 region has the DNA TGTGCCAGCAGCACTAGCGGGATCCCCTACGAGCAGTACTTC. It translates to CASSTSGIPYEQYF.

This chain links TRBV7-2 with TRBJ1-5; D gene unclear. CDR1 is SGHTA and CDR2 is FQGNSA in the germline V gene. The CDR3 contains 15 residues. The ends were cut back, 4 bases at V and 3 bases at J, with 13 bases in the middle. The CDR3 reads CASSSSGRPNQPQHF. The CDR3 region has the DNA TGTGCCAGCAGCTCTAGCGGCCGCCCCAATCAGCCCCAGCATTTT.

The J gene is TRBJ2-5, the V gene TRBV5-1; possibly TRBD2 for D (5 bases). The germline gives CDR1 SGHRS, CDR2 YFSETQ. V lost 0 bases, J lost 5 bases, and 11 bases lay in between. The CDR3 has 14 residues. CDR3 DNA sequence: TGCGCCAGCAGCTTGGAAGGGTCGGGGGAGACCCAGTACTTC. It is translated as CASSLEGSGETQYF.

The CDR3 DNA sequence: TGTGCCAGCAGTTTTGGGACAGGGTCCTACGAGCAGTACTTC. The encoded protein is CASSFGTGSYEQYF. The chain uses TRBV6-5 and TRBJ2-7, with 9 bases aligning to TRBD1. With 4 bases clipped from V and 1 base from J, the junction kept 2 bases outside the gene matches. The CDR3 is made up of 14 amino acids. Germline CDR1 MNHEY, CDR2 SVGAGI.

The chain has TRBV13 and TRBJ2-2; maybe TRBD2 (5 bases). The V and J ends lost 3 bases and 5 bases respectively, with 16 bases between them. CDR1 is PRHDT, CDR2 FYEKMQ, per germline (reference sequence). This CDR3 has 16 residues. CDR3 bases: TGTGCCAGCAGCTTGTCCCGTTCGGAGCGGACCGGGGAGCTGTTTTTT. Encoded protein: CASSLSRSERTGELFF.